The rows below give T cell receptor beta chains drawn from one sample of a study of radiotherapy plus CTLA-4 blockade in lung cancer. TCRdb's table, derived via immunoSEQ multiplex PCR, lists solely in-frame clones and lacks some. The data contain 40,000 to 45,000 clones, 65% to 70% of them singletons. The material was peripheral blood, obtained from a patient treated with radiotherapy plus ipilimumab. The receptor source for this set is a human donor with non-small cell lung cancer who had a partial response to radiotherapy plus ipilimumab. CDR3s include the opening cysteine and the closing phenylalanine or tryptophan.

v_gene: TRBV25-1; CDR3aa: CASSVLTDTQYF
v_gene: TRBV6-1; CDR3aa: CASSERVSYEQYF
v_gene: TRBV7-2; CDR3aa: CASSSGDGYGYTF
v_gene: TRBV5-5; CDR3aa: CASSPGRLAGGPGTDTQYF
v_gene: TRBV7-6; CDR3aa: CASSLPAGGAYNEQFF
v_gene: TRBV5-1; CDR3aa: CASTGGSNTEAFF
v_gene: TRBV5-6; CDR3aa: CASSLVGSPGQETQYF
v_gene: TRBV6-5; CDR3aa: CASSSGGRYNEQFF
v_gene: TRBV27; CDR3aa: CASSARRAYNEQFF
v_gene: TRBV29-1; CDR3aa: CSAQGSSYEQYF
v_gene: TRBV10-3; CDR3aa: CAIRGGENNEQFF
v_gene: TRBV19; CDR3aa: CASSSPGGQGRTEAFF
v_gene: TRBV2; CDR3aa: CASSEGRGLDNYGYTF
v_gene: TRBV25-1; CDR3aa: CASSRGGYAEAFF
v_gene: TRBV6-5; CDR3aa: CASSGRTGGRGYTF
v_gene: TRBV5-4; CDR3aa: CASSLGSSGSSYEQYF
v_gene: TRBV6-1; CDR3aa: CASSRDTRGIQPQHF
v_gene: TRBV7-9; CDR3aa: CASQGRTGMQYF
v_gene: TRBV2; CDR3aa: CASSEGGLLHLPQHF
v_gene: TRBV11-2; CDR3aa: CASSLTGTMNTEAFF
v_gene: TRBV10-3; CDR3aa: CAISPFGGLRSPSSYEQYF
v_gene: TRBV7-2; CDR3aa: CASSLTGGLDTQYF
v_gene: TRBV7-9; CDR3aa: CASSTNTLGISGNTIYF
v_gene: TRBV18; CDR3aa: CASSLEGAYGYTF
v_gene: TRBV7-9; CDR3aa: CASSLGPGQGLGEQYF
v_gene: TRBV19; CDR3aa: CASSGQVRNQPQHF
v_gene: TRBV4-2; CDR3aa: CASSQDLGGAEEKLFF
v_gene: TRBV7-3; CDR3aa: CASSSTRGGNEQFF
v_gene: TRBV7-2; CDR3aa: CASSLAPRAGGQETQYF
v_gene: TRBV7-3; CDR3aa: CASSALAGGRNEQFF
v_gene: TRBV7-2; CDR3aa: CASSFEPQGTQYF
v_gene: TRBV2; CDR3aa: CASSGVGGSDNEQFF
v_gene: TRBV9; CDR3aa: CASSVGVSASGQETQYF
v_gene: TRBV29-1; CDR3aa: CSGRGGSNTGELFF
v_gene: TRBV6-1; CDR3aa: CASKGTSGQETQYF
v_gene: TRBV6-5; CDR3aa: CASNRITGGDYGYTF
v_gene: TRBV5-5; CDR3aa: CASSLEGTVGPEAFF
v_gene: TRBV11-1; CDR3aa: CASSMGQSNTEAFF
v_gene: TRBV21-1; CDR3aa: CASSNGRGPMNTEAFF
v_gene: TRBV4-3; CDR3aa: CASSQSWPAGWAGNTIYF
v_gene: TRBV6-5; CDR3aa: CATGQGTTGELFF
v_gene: TRBV6-5; CDR3aa: CASSSKSGGNSPLHF
v_gene: TRBV5-1; CDR3aa: CASSTDKGIEAFF
v_gene: TRBV28; CDR3aa: CASSNPTGRNTIYF
v_gene: TRBV7-9; CDR3aa: CASGWTASEQYF
v_gene: TRBV5-5; CDR3aa: CASSPPGFVTEAFF
v_gene: TRBV20-1; CDR3aa: CSATERGEQFF
v_gene: TRBV18; CDR3aa: CASSPVSGRGSFGYTF
v_gene: TRBV18; CDR3aa: CASSNTGQYRETQYF
v_gene: TRBV5-1; CDR3aa: CASSFTGAYNEQFF
v_gene: TRBV7-6; CDR3aa: CASSPGTGYLNEQFF
v_gene: TRBV27; CDR3aa: CASSPRGRGYTDTQYF
v_gene: TRBV7-9; CDR3aa: CASSADKGFTEAFF
v_gene: TRBV2; CDR3aa: CASSVGTGWMNTEAFF
v_gene: TRBV13; CDR3aa: CASSLGSSEQYF
v_gene: TRBV9; CDR3aa: CASSVVSGNEQFF
v_gene: TRBV6-5; CDR3aa: CASINSYEQYF
v_gene: TRBV6-5; CDR3aa: CASSYRAGDGGETQYF
v_gene: TRBV29-1; CDR3aa: CSVGSSGISTDTQYF
v_gene: TRBV19; CDR3aa: CASSIAGLPNNEQFF